The clone carrying this TCR beta chain was detected ten times or more. This specimen belongs to a study of T cells after yellow fever vaccination. This CDR3 contains 14 residues. V lost 6 bases to trimming and J lost 4 bases, with 13 bases between them. The germline gives CDR1 MNHEY, CDR2 SVGAGI. Generation of TCR cDNA used 5'RACE template switching (which added a universal primer site and UMIs). TCRdb ran MiXCR on the 5' RACE reads and lists one entry per CDR3 protein. The sample has about 69,000 distinct CDR3 sequences, 5% to 6.5% seen once. The sequence was obtained from a young man who received the YFV17D yellow fever vaccine. The chain combines TRBV6-5 with TRBJ2-1; either TRBD1 or TRBD2 may fit D (5 bases each). The input for sequencing was CD4+ T cells sorted from PBMCs, taken roughly 15 days after the first yellow fever vaccination. The CDR3, as DNA: TGTGCCAGCAGCGGGGCGGGCCGATACAATGAGCAGTTCTTC. Translating it yields CASSGAGRYNEQFF.